These 9 T cell receptor beta chains were all obtained from the same sample, sequenced in a study of somatic mutations in cytotoxic T cells in rheumatoid arthritis. Profiling relied on immunoSEQ multiplex PCR, and the TCRdb table lists in-frame clones only, not all of them. The sample contains more than 15,000 clones, 65% to 70% of which appear only once. Sample: CD8+ T cells sorted from blood. The receptors shown here come from an adult with rheumatoid arthritis.

The rearrangement joins TRBV7-9 to TRBJ1-1; the D gene is possibly TRBD1 (5 bases). Trimming left V 4 bases short and J 11 bases short, with 14 bases between. Germline values: CDR1 SEHNR, CDR2 FQNEAQ (reference sequence). This CDR3 is 12 amino acids long. The CDR3 is CASSYGDSRAFF. Here the CDR3 DNA reads TGTGCCAGCAGCTATGGAGACAGTCGTGCTTTCTTT.

This clone is labeled medium-sized. The chain couples TRBV5-6 to TRBJ1-1; TRBD1 matches at 9 bases. Losses at the gene ends were 3 bases for V and 5 bases for J; bases not matched to a gene: 5. The CDR3 totals 14 residues. Germline V gene sequence: CDR1 SGHDT, CDR2 YYEEEE. This chain's CDR3 is CASSSGTGLTEAFF. The DNA of the CDR3 is TGTGCCAGCAGCTCCGGGACAGGGTTGACTGAAGCTTTCTTT.

The J gene is TRBJ2-1, the V gene TRBV2; D may be TRBD1 (6 bases). Looked up from germline, CDR1 is SNHLY and CDR2 is FYNNEI. V dropped 8 bases and J dropped 0 bases, with 14 bases sitting between them. The CDR3 has 15 residues. This CDR3 is CASPADRSSYNEQFF. For the CDR3, the DNA is TGTGCCAGCCCTGCTGACAGGAGCTCCTACAATGAGCAGTTCTTC. Variable domain in full (rest from reference TRBV2 and TRBJ2-1): EPEVTQTPSHQVTQMGQEVILRCVPISNHLYFYWYRQILGQKVEFLVSFYNNEISEKSEIFDDQFSVERPDGSNFTLKIRSTKLEDSAMYFCASPADRSSYNEQFFGPGTRLTVL.

DNA for the CDR3: TGTGCCAGCAGCCTCGGGGGGCCGGGACAGTGGTCTAACCAGCCCCAGCATTTT. It translates to CASSLGGPGQWSNQPQHF. V is TRBV7-9 and J is TRBJ1-5, with 7 nucleotides matching TRBD1. Germline CDR1 is SEHNR and CDR2 is FQNEAQ (reference sequence). This CDR3 is 18 amino acids long. Trimming at V came to 5 bases and at J to 7 bases, leaving 20 bases not matched to a gene. The full variable domain, completed using reference TRBV7-9 and TRBJ1-5, is DTGVSQNPRHKITKRGQNVTFRCDPISEHNRLYWYRQTLGQGPEFLTYFQNEAQLEKSRLLSDRFSAERPKGSFSTLEIQRTEQGDSAMYLCASSLGGPGQWSNQPQHFGDGTRLSIL.

The rearrangement links TRBV7-9 to TRBJ2-7; no reliable D call. This CDR3 region has 13 residues. Germline V gives CDR1 SEHNR, CDR2 FQNEAQ (reference sequence). Trimming stripped 5 bases from V and 4 bases from J, with 12 bases between. As DNA, the CDR3 is TGTGCCAGCAGCCATTCGTCCGGGTACGAGCAGTACTTC. Amino acid sequence: CASSHSSGYEQYF.

This chain connects TRBV2 to TRBJ2-5, with TRBD2 matching over 8 bases. The germline gives CDR1 SNHLY, CDR2 FYNNEI. The ends lost 6 bases at V and 5 bases at J; junction bases unmatched: 8. This CDR3 is 14 amino acids long. For the CDR3, the DNA is TGTGCCAGCAGGGCGGGGGGACGATCGGAGACCCAGTACTTC. Translating it yields CASRAGGRSETQYF.

The rearrangement links TRBV5-1 to TRBJ1-4; no definite D call. The germline gives CDR1 SGHRS, CDR2 YFSETQ. The CDR3 sequence is 13 residues long. Trimming took off 3 bases at V and 5 bases at J, with 8 bases between the two ends. CDR3 amino acids: CASSSNENEKLFF. Here the CDR3 DNA reads TGCGCCAGCAGCTCCAATGAAAATGAAAAACTGTTTTTT. Full variable domain (rest looked up from reference TRBV5-1 and TRBJ1-4): KAGVTQTPRYLIKTRGQQVTLSCSPISGHRSVSWYQQTPGQGLQFLFEYFSETQRNKGNFPGRFSGRQFSNSRSEMNVSTLELGDSALYLCASSSNENEKLFFGSGTQLSVL.

The rearrangement joins TRBV5-6 to TRBJ1-1; 7 bases fit TRBD1. V was clipped by 0 bases and J by 4 bases; unmatched bases: 3. Germline V gives CDR1 SGHDT, CDR2 YYEEEE. This CDR3 has 14 amino acids. CDR3 nucleotide sequence: TGTGCCAGCAGCTTGGGTGAGGGGGCCACTGAAGCTTTCTTT. Encoded protein: CASSLGEGATEAFF.

The rearrangement links TRBV27 to TRBJ2-1, with D possibly matching TRBD1 (6 bases). With 5 bases removed from V and 4 bases from J, the gap between germline ends came to 15 bases. In germline, CDR1 is MNHEY, CDR2 SMNVEV (reference sequence). The CDR3 is 15 residues long. The CDR3 protein is CASSTRSDRYNEQFF. For the CDR3, the DNA is TGTGCCAGCAGTACCCGCTCGGACAGATACAATGAGCAGTTCTTC.